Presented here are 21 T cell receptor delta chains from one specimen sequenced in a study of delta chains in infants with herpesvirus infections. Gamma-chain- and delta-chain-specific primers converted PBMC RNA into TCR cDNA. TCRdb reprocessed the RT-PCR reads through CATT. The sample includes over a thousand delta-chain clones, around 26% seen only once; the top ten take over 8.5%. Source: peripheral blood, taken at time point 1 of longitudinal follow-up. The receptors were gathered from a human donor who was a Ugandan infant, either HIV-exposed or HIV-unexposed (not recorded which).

The CDR3 loop is CALGELFQGDKSNDKLIF. The CDR3 DNA is TGTGCTCTTGGGGAACTATTCCAGGGGGATAAGAGTAACGATAAACTCATCTTT. This sequence joins TRDV1 and TRDJ1, with 8 bases lining up with TRDD3. V gave up 0 bases and J gave up 4 bases; unmatched junction bases: 13. The CDR3 extends over 18 amino acids. Germline V gives CDR1 TSWWSYY, CDR2 QGS.

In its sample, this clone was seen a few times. CDR3 bases: TGTGCTCTTGGGCATCTCCGCTGGGGGGATAACGAACTCATCTTT. Translated: CALGHLRWGDNELIF. The rearrangement links TRDV1 to TRDJ1; 8 bases are a match to TRDD3. V lost 5 bases to trimming and J lost 9 bases; unmatched junction nucleotides: 14. The length of the CDR3 is 15 residues. The germline gives CDR1 TSWWSYY, CDR2 QGS.

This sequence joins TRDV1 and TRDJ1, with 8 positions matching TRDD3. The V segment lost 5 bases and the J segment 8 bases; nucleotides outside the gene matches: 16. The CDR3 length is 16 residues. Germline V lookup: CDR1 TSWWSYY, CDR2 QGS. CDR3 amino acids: CALGPKGGGSPQKLIF. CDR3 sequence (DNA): TGTGCTCTTGGGCCTAAGGGTGGGGGATCCCCTCAAAAACTCATCTTT.

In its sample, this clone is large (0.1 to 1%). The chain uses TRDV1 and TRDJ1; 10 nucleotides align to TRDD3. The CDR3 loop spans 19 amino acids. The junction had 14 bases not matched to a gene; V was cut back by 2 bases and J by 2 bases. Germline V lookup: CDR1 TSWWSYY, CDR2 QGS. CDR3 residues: CALGEIPLYWGMDTDKLIF. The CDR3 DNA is TGTGCTCTTGGGGAAATCCCTTTGTACTGGGGGATGGATACCGATAAACTCATCTTT.

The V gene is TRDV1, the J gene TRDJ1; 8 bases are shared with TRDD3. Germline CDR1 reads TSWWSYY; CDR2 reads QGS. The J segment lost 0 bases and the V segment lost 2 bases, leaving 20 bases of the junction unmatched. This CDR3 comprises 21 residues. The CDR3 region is CALGESLPIVLGAKYTDKLIF. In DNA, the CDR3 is TGTGCTCTTGGGGAAAGCCTTCCCATCGTACTGGGGGCTAAATACACCGATAAACTCATCTTT.

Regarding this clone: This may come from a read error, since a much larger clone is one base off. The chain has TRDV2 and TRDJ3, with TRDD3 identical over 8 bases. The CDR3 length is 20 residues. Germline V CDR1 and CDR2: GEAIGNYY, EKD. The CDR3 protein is CARDTGGIRVTSWDTRQMFF. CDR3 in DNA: TGTGCCCGTGACACCGGAGGGATACGCGTTACGTCCTGGGACACCCGACAGATGTTTTTC.

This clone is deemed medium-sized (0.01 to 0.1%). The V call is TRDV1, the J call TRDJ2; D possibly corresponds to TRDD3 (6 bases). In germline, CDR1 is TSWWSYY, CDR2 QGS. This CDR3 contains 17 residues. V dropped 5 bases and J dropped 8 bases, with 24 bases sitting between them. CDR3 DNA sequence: TGTGCTCTTGGGAAGGTTGTACGGGGGACCTCTGCGGCACAACTCTTCTTT. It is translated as CALGKVVRGTSAAQLFF.

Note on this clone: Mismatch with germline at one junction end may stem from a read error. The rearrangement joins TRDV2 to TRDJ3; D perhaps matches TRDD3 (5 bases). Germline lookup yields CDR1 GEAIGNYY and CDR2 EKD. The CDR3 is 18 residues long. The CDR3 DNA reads TGTGCCTGTGACACCTGGGGCCGAAGCTCCTGGGACACCCGACAGGTGTTTTTC. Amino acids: CACDTWGRSSWDTRQVFF.

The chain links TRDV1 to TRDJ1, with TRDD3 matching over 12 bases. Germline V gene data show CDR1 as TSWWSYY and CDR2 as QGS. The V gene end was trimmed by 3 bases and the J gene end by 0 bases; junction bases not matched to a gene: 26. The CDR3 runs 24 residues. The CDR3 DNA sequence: TGTGCTCTTGGGGACTCCTCTTTCCTACAGATCGTACTGGGGGATACTCCGTACACCGATAAACTCATCTTT. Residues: CALGDSSFLQIVLGDTPYTDKLIF.

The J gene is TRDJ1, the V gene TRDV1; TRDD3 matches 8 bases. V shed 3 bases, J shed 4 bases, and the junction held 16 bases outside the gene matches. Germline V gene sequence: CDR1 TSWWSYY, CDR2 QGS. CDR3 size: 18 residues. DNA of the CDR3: TGTGCTCTTGGGGATCCACTAACCTACTGGGGGTTTGTCGATAAACTCATCTTT. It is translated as CALGDPLTYWGFVDKLIF.

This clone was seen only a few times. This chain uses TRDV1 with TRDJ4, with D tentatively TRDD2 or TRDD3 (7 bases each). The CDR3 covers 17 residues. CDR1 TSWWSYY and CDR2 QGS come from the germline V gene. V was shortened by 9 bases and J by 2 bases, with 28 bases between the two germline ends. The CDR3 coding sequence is TGTGCTCTCCTAATGCCTTCCTCCCAGACTGGGGCTAGACCCCTGATCTTT. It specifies CALLMPSSQTGARPLIF.

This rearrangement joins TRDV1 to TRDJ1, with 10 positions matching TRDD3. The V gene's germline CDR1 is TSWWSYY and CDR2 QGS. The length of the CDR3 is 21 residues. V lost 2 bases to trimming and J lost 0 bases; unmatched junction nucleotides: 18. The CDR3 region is CALGEAKVGDTPKGYTDKLIF. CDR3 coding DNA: TGTGCTCTTGGGGAAGCAAAGGTGGGGGATACTCCGAAGGGGTACACCGATAAACTCATCTTT.

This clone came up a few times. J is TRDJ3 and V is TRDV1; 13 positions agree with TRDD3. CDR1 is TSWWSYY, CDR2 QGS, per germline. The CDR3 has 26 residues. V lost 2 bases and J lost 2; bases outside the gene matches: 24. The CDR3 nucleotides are TGTGCTCTTGGGGAAGCCCCCCTCTTCTTCCTACTGGGGGATACGGCCCACCCCTGGGACACCCGACAGATGTTTTTC. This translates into CALGEAPLFFLLGDTAHPWDTRQMFF.

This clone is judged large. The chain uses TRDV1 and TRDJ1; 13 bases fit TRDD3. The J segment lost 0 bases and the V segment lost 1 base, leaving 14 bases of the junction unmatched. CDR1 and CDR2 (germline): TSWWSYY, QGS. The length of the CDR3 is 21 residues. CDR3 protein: CALGERRILGDTRGYTDKLIF. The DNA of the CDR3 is TGTGCTCTTGGGGAACGAAGAATACTGGGGGATACGCGAGGGTACACCGATAAACTCATCTTT.

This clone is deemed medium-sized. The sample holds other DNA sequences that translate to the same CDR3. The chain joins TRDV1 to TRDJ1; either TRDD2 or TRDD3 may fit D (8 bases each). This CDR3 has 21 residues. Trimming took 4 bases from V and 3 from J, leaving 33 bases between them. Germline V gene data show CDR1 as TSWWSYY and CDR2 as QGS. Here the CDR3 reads CALGVPSSYVGYAVRADKLIF. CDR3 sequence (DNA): TGTGCTCTTGGGGTCCCCTCTTCCTACGTGGGATACGCTGTGAGAGCCGATAAACTCATCTTT.

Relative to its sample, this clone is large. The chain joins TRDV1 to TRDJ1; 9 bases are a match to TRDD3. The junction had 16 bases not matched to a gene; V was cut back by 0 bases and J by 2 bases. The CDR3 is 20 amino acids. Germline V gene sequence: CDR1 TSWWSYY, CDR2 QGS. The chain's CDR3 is CALGELLREGLLGETDKLIF. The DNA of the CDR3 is TGTGCTCTTGGGGAACTACTAAGAGAGGGATTACTGGGGGAAACCGATAAACTCATCTTT.

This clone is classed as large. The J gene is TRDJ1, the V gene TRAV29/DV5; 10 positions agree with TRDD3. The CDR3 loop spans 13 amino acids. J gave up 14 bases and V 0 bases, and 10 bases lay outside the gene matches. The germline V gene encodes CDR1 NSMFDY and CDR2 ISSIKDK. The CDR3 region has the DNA TGTGCAGCAAGCGCGTGGGCACGCTGGGGGATAATCTTT. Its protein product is CAASAWARWGIIF.

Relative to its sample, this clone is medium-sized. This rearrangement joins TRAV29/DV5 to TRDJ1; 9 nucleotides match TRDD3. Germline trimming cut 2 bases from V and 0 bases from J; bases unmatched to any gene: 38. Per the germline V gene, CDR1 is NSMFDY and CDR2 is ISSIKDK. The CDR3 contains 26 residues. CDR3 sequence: CAARGLTPPPSSAWGIVPPYTDKLIF. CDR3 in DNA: TGTGCAGCAAGGGGGCTGACCCCCCCTCCTTCTTCCGCCTGGGGGATCGTACCCCCGTACACCGATAAACTCATCTTT.

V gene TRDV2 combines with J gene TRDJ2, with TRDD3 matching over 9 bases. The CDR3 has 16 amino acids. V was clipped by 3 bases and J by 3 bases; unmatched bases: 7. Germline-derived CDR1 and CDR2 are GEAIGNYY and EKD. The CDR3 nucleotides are TGTGCCTGTGACCCACTGGGGGACAGTATGACAGCACAACTCTTCTTT. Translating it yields CACDPLGDSMTAQLFF.

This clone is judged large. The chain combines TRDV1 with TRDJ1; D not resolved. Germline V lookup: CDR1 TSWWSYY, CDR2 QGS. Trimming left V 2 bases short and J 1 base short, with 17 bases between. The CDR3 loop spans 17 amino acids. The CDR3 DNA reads TGTGCTCTTGGGGAAACCCCTCCGGGTACCCTCACCGATAAACTCATCTTT. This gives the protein CALGETPPGTLTDKLIF.

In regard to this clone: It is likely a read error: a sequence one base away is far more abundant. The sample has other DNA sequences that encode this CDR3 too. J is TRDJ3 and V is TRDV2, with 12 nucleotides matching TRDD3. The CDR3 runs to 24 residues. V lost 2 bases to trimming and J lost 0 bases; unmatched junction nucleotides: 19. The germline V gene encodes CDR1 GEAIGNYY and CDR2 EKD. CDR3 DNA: TGTGCCTGTGACAAAGGAAGGCTCTACTGGGGGATACCCCAAAGCTCCTGGGACACCCGACAGATGTTTTTC. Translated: CACDKGRLYWGIPQSSWDTRQMFF.